The rows below give T cell receptor beta chains drawn from one sample of a study of T cell responses to AZD1222 COVID-19 vaccine. TCRdb's table, derived via immunoSEQ multiplex PCR, lists solely in-frame clones and lacks some. The sample contains some 64,000 clones, roughly nine tenths of which appear only once. Specimen: peripheral blood, collected on day 0 of AZD1222 vaccination. The receptors here all came from an adult in good health. CDR3s include the opening cysteine and the closing phenylalanine or tryptophan. D genes are given only for firm matches. Clone size is not always given. Where it is, it says once, few, many or a class for expanded clones.

TRBV7-9	.	TRBJ1-2	.	CASSADSSYGYTF	TGTGCCAGCAGCGCCGACAGCTCCTATGGCTACACCTTC
TRBV28	.	TRBJ2-1	.	CASSFEYNEQFF	TGTGCCAGCAGTTTCGAGTACAATGAGCAGTTCTTC
TRBV20-1	.	TRBJ2-3	.	CSASREDTQYF	TGCAGTGCTAGTAGGGAAGATACGCAGTATTTT
TRBV9	.	TRBJ2-5	TRBD1	CASRPGQASETQYF	TGTGCCAGCAGACCGGGACAGGCTTCAGAGACCCAGTACTTC
TRBV5-1	.	TRBJ1-5	.	CASSLTGSNQPQHF	TGCGCCAGCAGCTTGACAGGTAGCAATCAGCCCCAGCATTTT
TRBV5-1	.	TRBJ2-2	.	CASSPGDTGELFF	TGCGCCAGCAGCCCAGGGGATACCGGGGAGCTGTTTTTT
TRBV5-6	.	TRBJ2-2	TRBD2	CASRSGGLTGELFF	TGTGCCAGCAGAAGCGGGGGGCTCACCGGGGAGCTGTTTTTT
TRBV6-2/TRBV6-3	.	TRBJ2-1	.	CASSGGSYNEQFF	TGTGCCAGCAGCGGGGGTTCCTACAATGAGCAGTTCTTC
TRBV27	.	TRBJ2-5	TRBD1	CASSHRTGGSPETQYF	TGTGCCAGCAGTCACCGGACAGGGGGCTCCCCAGAGACCCAGTACTTC
TRBV28	.	TRBJ1-1	.	CASSPRTHRDTEAFF	TGTGCCAGCAGTCCTCGAACTCATCGGGACACTGAAGCTTTCTTT
TRBV3-1/TRBV3-2	.	TRBJ1-4	TRBD1	CASSQRQGVIEKLFF	TGTGCCAGCAGCCAAAGGCAGGGGGTCATTGAAAAACTGTTTTTT
TRBV6-5	.	TRBJ2-4	.	CASSYGVAKNIQYF	TGTGCCAGCAGTTACGGGGTAGCCAAAAACATTCAGTACTTC
TRBV9	.	TRBJ2-3	.	CASSLTAGSTDTQYF	TGTGCCAGCAGCCTAACGGCGGGGAGCACAGATACGCAGTATTTT
TRBV19	.	TRBJ2-3	.	CASSMGDYPTDTQYF	TGTGCCAGTAGTATGGGAGACTACCCCACAGATACGCAGTATTTT
TRBV10-1	.	TRBJ2-3	.	CASQASTTDTQYF	TGCGCCAGCCAGGCGAGTACGACAGATACGCAGTATTTT
TRBV29-1	.	TRBJ1-2	.	CSVVSPNYGYTF	TGCAGCGTTGTTTCCCCTAACTATGGCTACACCTTC
TRBV4-3	.	TRBJ1-2	.	CASSQETTQFYGYTF	TGCGCCAGCAGCCAAGAGACGACGCAGTTTTATGGCTACACCTTC
TRBV5-1	few	TRBJ2-6	.	CASSELTGASGANVLTF	TGCGCCAGCAGCGAGCTCACCGGGGCCTCTGGGGCCAACGTCCTGACTTTC
TRBV5-4	.	TRBJ1-2	.	CASVGEWQGSRGYTF	TGTGCCAGCGTAGGAGAGTGGCAGGGGAGTCGTGGCTACACCTTC
TRBV2	.	TRBJ1-4	.	CASGAGTDVTTNEKLFF	TGTGCCAGCGGAGCTGGGACCGATGTAACAACTAATGAAAAACTGTTTTTT
TRBV7-2	.	TRBJ2-3	.	CASYRAGTDTQYF	TGTGCCAGCTATAGAGCGGGCACAGATACGCAGTATTTT
TRBV11-2	.	TRBJ1-6	.	CASSLEDSYNSPLHF	TGTGCCAGCAGCTTAGAAGACAGCTATAATTCACCCCTCCACTTT
TRBV24-1	.	TRBJ1-1	.	CATSDGTDEAFF	TGTGCCACCAGTGATGGGACGGATGAAGCTTTCTTT
TRBV19	.	TRBJ1-5	TRBD1	CASSIWDRVVGNQPQHF	TGTGCCAGTAGTATCTGGGACAGGGTGGTCGGGAATCAGCCCCAGCATTTT
TRBV5-1	.	TRBJ2-2	TRBD1	CANRQGLNTGELFF	TGCGCCAACCGACAGGGGTTGAACACCGGGGAGCTGTTTTTT
TRBV30	.	TRBJ1-4	.	CAWNRGNGREKLFF	TGTGCCTGGAACCGAGGAAACGGGCGGGAAAAACTGTTTTTT
TRBV7-2	.	TRBJ2-7	.	CASSFDPEVYEQYF	TGTGCCAGCAGCTTTGACCCTGAGGTGTACGAGCAGTACTTC
TRBV7-9	.	TRBJ2-1	.	CASSLVFGGSEEQFF	TGTGCCAGCAGCTTAGTGTTTGGGGGCAGCGAGGAGCAGTTCTTC
TRBV6-5	.	TRBJ2-1	TRBD2	CASNILAGGPNEQFF	TGTGCCAGCAACATACTAGCGGGAGGGCCAAATGAGCAGTTCTTC
TRBV18	.	TRBJ1-5	.	CASSSTGDQPQHF	TGTGCCAGCTCGTCGACTGGTGATCAGCCCCAGCATTTT
TRBV7-2	.	TRBJ1-1	.	CASSLGPGNTEAFF	TGTGCCAGCAGCTTAGGGCCCGGGAACACTGAAGCTTTCTTT
TRBV11-2	.	TRBJ1-1	TRBD1	CASRPRTGGADTEAFF	TGTGCCAGCAGGCCTAGAACAGGGGGCGCGGACACTGAAGCTTTCTTT
TRBV30	.	TRBJ1-6	.	CAWSESSPLHF	TGTGCCTGGAGTGAATCCTCACCCCTCCACTTT
TRBV27	once	TRBJ2-2	TRBD1	CASVLTGARVYTGELFF	TGTGCCAGCGTCCTTACAGGGGCAAGGGTTTACACCGGGGAGCTGTTTTTT
TRBV6-5	.	TRBJ1-5	TRBD1	CASSSSGTGYNQPQHF	TGTGCCAGCAGTTCATCCGGGACAGGTTACAATCAGCCCCAGCATTTT
TRBV15	.	TRBJ2-7	TRBD1	CATSRDRTYEQYF	TGTGCCACCAGCCGGGACAGGACTTACGAGCAGTACTTC
TRBV5-1	.	TRBJ1-4	TRBD1	CASSPGTGRDEKLFF	TGCGCCAGCAGCCCTGGGACAGGGAGGGATGAAAAACTGTTTTTT
TRBV5-1	.	TRBJ2-1	.	CASSSYNEQFF	TGCGCCAGCAGCTCCTACAATGAGCAGTTCTTC
TRBV18	.	TRBJ2-3	TRBD2	CASSPVSGITDTQYF	TGTGCCAGCTCACCGGTCAGCGGGATTACAGATACGCAGTATTTT
TRBV7-2	.	TRBJ2-3	.	CASSLTEILDTQYF	TGTGCCAGCAGCTTAACTGAGATTTTAGATACGCAGTATTTT
TRBV29-1	once	TRBJ2-5	TRBD2	CSVAIGLAKETQYF	TGCAGCGTTGCAATCGGACTAGCGAAGGAGACCCAGTACTTC
TRBV18	.	TRBJ2-7	.	CASSPGAEEQYF	TGTGCCAGCTCACCGGGGGCGGAAGAGCAGTACTTC
TRBV6-5	.	TRBJ1-2	.	CASSTDSNYGYTF	TGTGCCAGCAGTACGGACAGTAACTATGGCTACACCTTC
TRBV7-8	.	TRBJ2-1	.	CASSLGGGGPTPLYNEQFF	TGTGCCAGCAGCTTAGGTGGGGGGGGCCCGACTCCACTCTACAATGAGCAGTTCTTC
TRBV30	.	TRBJ1-2	TRBD1	CAWSPGQVYGYTF	TGTGCCTGGAGTCCCGGACAGGTCTATGGCTACACCTTC
TRBV20-1	.	TRBJ2-7	.	CSASQSRPTPYEQYF	TGCAGTGCTAGTCAGTCCAGGCCAACTCCCTACGAGCAGTACTTC